Below, 5 T cell receptor beta chains from the same sample are listed, as sequenced in a study of T-cell reconstitution after alpha-beta-depleted transplantation in children. Preparation of the TCRbeta library used unique molecular identifiers. From the PCR reads, TCRdb called clonotypes with MiXCR, one entry per CDR3 protein. The table records over 85,000 distinct CDR3 sequences, over 9% of them present only once. The sample was PBMCs from the stem cell graft donor, taken from the stem cell graft. The receptors originated from a human donor who donated a stem cell graft to a child with acute lymphoblastic leukemia.

This clonotype has at least ten counts. The chain links TRBV7-2 to TRBJ2-1, with 7 positions matching TRBD1. The CDR3 is 12 amino acids. J lost 8 bases, V lost 4 bases, and 2 bases had no gene match. Per germline, CDR1 SGHTA and CDR2 FQGNSA. CDR3 amino acids: CASSSTGHEQFF. In nucleotides, the CDR3 is TGTGCCAGCAGCTCGACAGGGCATGAGCAGTTCTTC.

This clonotype was detected only once. With a much larger clone just one base away, this may be a read error. This chain joins TRBV5-1 and TRBJ2-7; D might be TRBD1 (5 bases). The CDR3 is 14 amino acids. Germline-derived CDR1 and CDR2 are SGHRS and YFSETQ. V lost 0 bases and J lost 3, with 10 bases in between. CDR3 nucleotide sequence: TGCGCCAGCAGCTTGGTACAGGACCTCTACGAGCAGTACTTC. Translating gives CASSLVQDLYEQYF. Variable domain in full (rest from reference TRBV5-1 and TRBJ2-7): KAGVTQTPRYLIKTRGQQVTLSCSPISGHRSVSWYQQTPGQGLQFLFEYFSETQRNKGNFPGRFSGRQFSNSRSEMNVSTLELGDSALYLCASSLVQDLYEQYFGPGTRLTVT.

This clonotype was recorded at least ten times. The chain recombines TRBV5-1 with TRBJ2-5, with D possibly TRBD1 on 5 matching bases. The CDR3 extends over 19 amino acids. In germline, CDR1 is SGHRS, CDR2 YFSETQ. The V end lost 4 bases, the J end lost 2 bases, and 27 bases lay between the germline ends. The CDR3: CASSISPLQGRVVQETQYF. CDR3 DNA sequence: TGCGCCAGCAGCATCTCCCCCCTCCAGGGCAGGGTGGTTCAAGAGACCCAGTACTTC.

This clonotype was seen many times. This chain links TRBV27 with TRBJ2-3, with 10 bases matching TRBD2. Germline loops: CDR1 MNHEY, CDR2 SMNVEV (reference sequence). With V trimmed by 4 bases and J by 1 base, 2 bases remained unmatched. CDR3 length: 15 residues. The CDR3 region has the DNA TGTGCCAGCAGTTCCAGCGGGGGGGGCACAGATACGCAGTATTTT. Translating it yields CASSSSGGGTDTQYF.

The table lists this clonotype with many counts. This chain joins TRBV7-8 and TRBJ2-3; D may be TRBD1 (6 bases). The CDR3 has 16 amino acids. V lost 1 base and J 4 bases, leaving 15 bases between the germline ends. CDR1 SGHVS and CDR2 FQNEAQ come from the germline V gene. The CDR3 loop is CASSLEGTPKADTQYF. The CDR3 DNA reads TGTGCCAGCAGCTTAGAGGGGACACCTAAGGCAGATACGCAGTATTTT.